This T cell receptor (beta chain) is drawn from a study of T cells in Graves' hyperthyroidism and ophthalmopathy. CDR3 length: 13 amino acids. The germline gives CDR1 GTSNPN, CDR2 SVGIG (reference sequence). The J segment lost 1 base and the V segment lost 5 bases, leaving 4 bases of the junction unmatched. What was amplified from RNA transcripts were TCR beta CDR3 regions. The TCR CDR3 was amplified in a first-round RT-PCR using the HTBI primer set. TCRdb recomputed calls from the multiplex PCR reads with MiXCR, one row per CDR3 protein. This table has around 610,000 distinct CDR3 sequences, roughly 14% appearing once. Thyroid ultrasound and orbital computed tomography, with clinical symptoms and serum thyroxine and TRAb, informed diagnoses. Fresh peripheral blood, 10 ml, yielded the PBMCs. This clonotype was counted a few times.

The chain joins TRBV30 to TRBJ2-7, with 8 bases that match TRBD1. Sequenced input: blood. The receptor comes from a woman aged 40 to 50 with Graves' ophthalmopathy. The CDR3 region is CAWAGTGSYEQYF. The CDR3, as DNA: TGTGCCTGGGCCGGGACAGGATCCTACGAGCAGTACTTC.